These 6 T cell receptor beta chains came from one sample sequenced in a study of blood T cell repertoires in COVID-19. This table comes from immunoSEQ multiplex PCR, and its TCRdb copy is limited to in-frame clones, with some not included. This sample has fewer than 250,000 clones, with 85% to 90% found just once. Sequencing was done on a sample of peripheral blood. The origin of the receptors is a man between 50 and 59 years old with COVID-19, enrolled during active disease.

The gene calls are TRBV2 and TRBJ1-3, with a possible D match to TRBD1 (6 bases). The CDR3 runs to 15 residues. Germline V gene lookup returns CDR1 SNHLY and CDR2 FYNNEI. The V and J ends lost 6 bases and 9 bases respectively, with 21 bases between them. The chain's CDR3 is CASSIGGASMGTIYF. DNA of the CDR3: TGTGCCAGCAGCATAGGGGGGGCCTCGATGGGCACCATATATTTT.

This chain joins TRBV6-6 and TRBJ2-1, with no clear D. Germline V CDR1 and CDR2: MNHNY, SVGAGI (reference sequence). V was clipped by 5 bases and J by 0 bases, with 20 bases between them. This CDR3 is built from 18 residues. In nucleotides, the CDR3 is TGTGCCAGCAGTCAGCACCGCCCTGCGAGGCCCTCCTACAATGAGCAGTTCTTC. It yields the protein CASSQHRPARPSYNEQFF.

The chain links TRBV6-6 to TRBJ1-2; D gene uncertain. The germline V gene has CDR1 MNHNY and CDR2 SVGAGI (reference sequence). The CDR3 runs to 14 residues. Trimming stripped 5 bases from V and 4 bases from J, with 14 bases between. The CDR3 region is CASSPGLTAYGYTF. The CDR3 DNA sequence: TGTGCCAGCAGTCCCGGACTGACGGCCTATGGCTACACCTTC.

The chain links TRBV28 to TRBJ1-4; tentatively, D is TRBD1 (6 bases). Trimming removed 6 bases at V and 3 bases at J, with 14 bases between. CDR3 length: 15 amino acids. Per the germline V gene, CDR1 is MDHEN and CDR2 is SYDVKM. The CDR3 sequence: CASSPGEMANEKLFF. CDR3 coding DNA: TGTGCCAGCAGCCCAGGGGAAATGGCTAATGAAAAACTGTTTTTT.

The rearrangement uses TRBV9 and TRBJ2-4; D may be TRBD2 (5 bases). The CDR3 extends over 14 amino acids. Looked up from germline, CDR1 is SGDLS and CDR2 is YYNGEE. V shed 0 bases and J shed 7 bases, with 11 bases lying between them. For the CDR3, the DNA is TGTGCCAGCAGCGTAGGACAAGCGGTGAACATTCAGTACTTC. Protein product: CASSVGQAVNIQYF.

The chain joins TRBV5-8 to TRBJ1-5, with TRBD1 as a possible D gene (6 bases). CDR3 length: 15 residues. Germline V gene lookup returns CDR1 SGHTS and CDR2 YDEGEE. Between the trimmed V and J ends, which lost 4 bases and 9 bases, there was a span of 20 bases. In DNA form, the CDR3 reads TGTGCCAGCAGCCATGCCCAGGGGAAAATCAGGCCCCAGCATTTT. Its translation: CASSHAQGKIRPQHF.